A single sample gave rise to the 22 T cell receptor beta chains below, sequenced in a study of T cell responses to AZD1222 COVID-19 vaccine. Repertoires were generated with immunoSEQ multiplex PCR, while TCRdb's copy carries only in-frame clones and drops some. This table has about 79,000 clones, about four fifths appearing once. The starting material was peripheral blood, obtained 28 days after the second AZD1222 dose. The receptors shown here come from an adult who received the AZD1222 COVID-19 vaccine.

V usage is TRBV11-1 and J usage is TRBJ2-2; D possibly corresponds to TRBD2 (6 bases). V was pared by 1 base and J by 4 bases, with 13 bases between. This CDR3 has 16 amino acids. Germline CDR1 SGHAT, CDR2 FQDESV (reference sequence). The DNA for the CDR3 is TGTGCCAGCAGCTTAGGAGGTCGGCGGGGCACCGGGGAGCTGTTTTTT. Translation: CASSLGGRRGTGELFF.

This clone was observed a single time. The gene calls are TRBV6-5 and TRBJ1-3; 7 positions match TRBD1. Per germline, CDR1 MNHEY and CDR2 SVGAGI. Losses at the gene ends were 6 bases for V and 3 bases for J; bases not matched to a gene: 8. This CDR3 region has 15 residues. The CDR3 is CASRTGAAGGNTIYF. For the CDR3, the DNA is TGTGCCAGCAGAACAGGGGCCGCGGGTGGAAACACCATATATTTT.

The chain employs TRBV19 and TRBJ1-2; D remains ambiguous. CDR3 size: 16 residues. Between the trimmed V and J ends, which lost 3 bases and 7 bases, there was a span of 21 bases. The germline CDR1 and CDR2 sequences are LNHDA and SQIVND (reference sequence). This CDR3 is CASSIAVAPSHGGYTF. CDR3 in DNA: TGTGCCAGTAGTATCGCGGTCGCCCCGTCTCATGGTGGCTACACCTTC.

The chain employs TRBV11-3 and TRBJ1-3; D is unclear. V was shortened by 1 base and J by 4 bases, with 8 bases between the two germline ends. The V gene's germline CDR1 is SGHNT and CDR2 YENEEA. The CDR3 covers 14 residues. The CDR3 DNA is TGTGCCAGCAGCTTAGGTTCGTCCGGAAACACCATATATTTT. This translates into CASSLGSSGNTIYF.

A few counts support this clone. CDR3 residues: CASKMVRDTQYF. The CDR3 DNA is TGTGCCAGCAAAATGGTTAGAGATACGCAGTATTTT. J is TRBJ2-3 and V is TRBV6-5, with D unclear. With 7 bases removed from V and 5 bases from J, the gap between germline ends came to 10 bases. The length of the CDR3 is 12 residues. Germline V gene lookup returns CDR1 MNHEY and CDR2 SVGAGI.

The J gene is TRBJ2-7, the V gene TRBV7-2; TRBD1 is a possible D gene (5 bases). The V gene's germline CDR1 is SGHTA and CDR2 FQGNSA. This CDR3 has 13 residues. Trimming stripped 4 bases from V and 6 bases from J, with 13 bases between. CDR3 residues: CASSSNQGSEQYF. DNA of the CDR3: TGTGCCAGCAGCTCCAATCAGGGAAGCGAGCAGTACTTC. Full variable domain (remainder filled in from reference TRBV7-2 and TRBJ2-7): GAGVSQSPSNKVTEKGKDVELRCDPISGHTALYWYRQSLGQGLEFLIYFQGNSAPDKSGLPSDRFSAERTGGSVSTLTIQRTQQEDSAVYLCASSSNQGSEQYFGPGTRLTVT.

The chain is built from TRBV19 and TRBJ1-4; no firm D call. The germline CDR1 and CDR2 sequences are LNHDA and SQIVND (reference sequence). The CDR3 runs to 14 residues. With 9 bases removed from V and 2 bases from J, the gap between germline ends came to 13 bases. CDR3 sequence reads: CASANQATNEKLFF. Here the CDR3 DNA reads TGTGCCAGCGCTAACCAGGCCACTAATGAAAAACTGTTTTTT.

V and J are TRBV11-1 and TRBJ1-1; D gene ambiguous. The CDR3 is made up of 16 amino acids. The germline CDR1 and CDR2 sequences are SGHAT and FQDESV (reference sequence). V was pared by 2 bases and J by 0 bases, with 13 bases between. The CDR3 region has the DNA TGTGCCAGCAGCTTAAATCGTGTGACCGTGAACACTGAAGCTTTCTTT. Its translation is CASSLNRVTVNTEAFF.

This clone came up once. The J gene is TRBJ1-5, the V gene TRBV4-3; D gene unclear. Germline V gives CDR1 LGHNA, CDR2 YSLEER. CDR3 length: 15 residues. Trimming took off 0 bases at V and 1 base at J, with 7 bases between the two ends. CDR3 protein: CASSQDWHSNQPQHF. For the CDR3, the DNA is TGCGCCAGCAGCCAAGATTGGCACAGCAATCAGCCCCAGCATTTT.

The chain employs TRBV6-1 and TRBJ2-7, with D perhaps TRBD2 (5 bases). V gave up 3 bases and J gave up 2 bases, with 17 bases separating them. The CDR3 totals 16 residues. Germline V CDR1 and CDR2: MNHNS, SASEGT. The CDR3 loop is CASSDEAGGRAYEQYF. Here the CDR3 DNA reads TGTGCCAGCAGTGACGAGGCGGGCGGACGTGCCTACGAGCAGTACTTC.

The rearrangement links TRBV9 to TRBJ1-2, with 8 bases lining up with TRBD1. Trimming at V came to 0 bases and at J to 8 bases, leaving 12 bases not matched to a gene. The CDR3 is 16 residues long. CDR1 and CDR2 (germline): SGDLS, YYNGEE. This chain's CDR3 is CASSVGGPTGEMGYTF. The CDR3 DNA reads as TGTGCCAGCAGCGTAGGAGGCCCGACAGGGGAAATGGGCTACACCTTC.

This clone was seen a single time. The chain links TRBV28 to TRBJ1-1; D is undetermined. Germline values: CDR1 MDHEN, CDR2 SYDVKM. Trimming removed 4 bases at V and 5 bases at J, with 11 bases between. The CDR3 spans 13 residues. The CDR3 sequence is CASSSGWRTEAFF. The CDR3 DNA reads as TGTGCCAGCAGTTCGGGTTGGAGAACTGAAGCTTTCTTT. Together with reference TRBV28 and TRBJ1-1, the CDR3 gives the full variable domain: DVKVTQSSRYLVKRTGEKVFLECVQDMDHENMFWYRQDPGLGLRLIYFSYDVKMKEKGDIPEGYSVSREKKERFSLILESASTNQTSMYLCASSSGWRTEAFFGQGTRLTVV.

The chain joins TRBV15 to TRBJ1-6; 8 nucleotides line up with TRBD1. With V trimmed by 0 bases and J by 5 bases, 15 bases remained unmatched. Looked up from germline, CDR1 is LNHNV and CDR2 is YYDKDF (reference sequence). The CDR3 consists of 20 residues. In DNA, the CDR3 is TGTGCCACCAGCAGAGATCCCGGACAGGGTGGAATATCCAATAATTCACCCCTCCACTTT. The encoded protein is CATSRDPGQGGISNNSPLHF.

The V gene is TRBV28, the J gene TRBJ2-5; 7 positions agree with TRBD1. Germline CDR1 is MDHEN and CDR2 is SYDVKM. Germline trimming cut 7 bases from V and 4 bases from J; bases unmatched to any gene: 3. The CDR3 extends over 12 amino acids. The DNA for the CDR3 is TGTGCCAGCAATAACAGGGGAGAGACCCAGTACTTC. Protein product: CASNNRGETQYF.

The rearrangement links TRBV7-8 to TRBJ2-7, with D uncertain. This CDR3 is built from 14 residues. Germline CDR1 and CDR2: SGHVS and FQNEAQ. V dropped 4 bases and J dropped 2 bases, with 12 bases sitting between them. This CDR3 reads CASSSRTKTYEQYF. CDR3 nucleotide sequence: TGTGCCAGCAGCTCGCGGACCAAGACCTACGAGCAGTACTTC. Full variable domain (remainder filled in from reference TRBV7-8 and TRBJ2-7): GAGVSQSPRYKVAKRGQDVALRCDPISGHVSLFWYQQALGQGPEFLTYFQNEAQLDKSGLPSDRFFAERPEGSVSTLKIQRTQQEDSAVYLCASSSRTKTYEQYFGPGTRLTVT.

The chain recombines TRBV27 with TRBJ1-6; D ambiguous. The germline V gene has CDR1 MNHEY and CDR2 SMNVEV (reference sequence). Trimming took off 9 bases at V and 6 bases at J, with 21 bases between the two ends. The CDR3 loop spans 16 amino acids. DNA of the CDR3: TGTGCCAGTAACCCCCGGGCCACGGGCGGTAATTCACCCCTCCACTTT. This gives the protein CASNPRATGGNSPLHF.

The CDR3 sequence: CASTDLWGGQAYNEQFF. The CDR3 nucleotides are TGTGCCAGTACTGACTTATGGGGGGGGCAGGCCTACAATGAGCAGTTCTTC. This chain uses TRBV19 with TRBJ2-1; D might be TRBD2 (7 bases). Trimming stripped 7 bases from V and 2 bases from J, with 21 bases between. CDR1 is LNHDA and CDR2 is SQIVND in the germline V gene (reference sequence). CDR3 size: 17 residues. Drawing the rest from reference TRBV19 and TRBJ2-1, the complete variable domain is DGGITQSPKYLFRKEGQNVTLSCEQNLNHDAMYWYRQDPGQGLRLIYYSQIVNDFQKGDIAEGYSVSREKKESFPLTVTSAQKNPTAFYLCASTDLWGGQAYNEQFFGPGTRLTVL.

The genes are TRBV28 and TRBJ1-2, with D perhaps matching TRBD1 (5 bases). The CDR3 runs to 12 residues. V gave up 2 bases and J gave up 4 bases, with 5 bases separating them. Germline V gene lookup returns CDR1 MDHEN and CDR2 SYDVKM. The CDR3 region is CASSLQGYGYTF. The DNA for the CDR3 is TGTGCCAGCAGTTTACAGGGCTATGGCTACACCTTC.

This clone was counted between two and nine times. The rearrangement links TRBV6-5 to TRBJ1-1; D is perhaps TRBD1 (6 bases). CDR1 is MNHEY, CDR2 SVGAGI, per germline. The CDR3 loop spans 15 amino acids. V lost 0 bases to trimming and J lost 1 base, with 9 bases between them. CDR3 protein: CASSYSPGANTEAFF. The CDR3 nucleotides read TGTGCCAGCAGTTACTCGCCAGGGGCGAACACTGAAGCTTTCTTT.

V is TRBV30 and J is TRBJ2-1; perhaps D is TRBD1 or TRBD2 (5 bases each). Germline V gene lookup returns CDR1 GTSNPN and CDR2 SVGIG (reference sequence). The CDR3 has 17 residues. V was clipped by 0 bases and J by 6 bases, with 21 bases between them. CDR3 nucleotide sequence: TGTGCCTGGAGTGTACAGGTCAACCAGCCCAGCGGCAATGAGCAGTTCTTC. Residues: CAWSVQVNQPSGNEQFF.

The chain joins TRBV19 to TRBJ1-1; D is uncertain. V lost 4 bases, J lost 0 bases, and 6 bases lay in between. The CDR3 is 13 residues long. Germline CDR1 and CDR2: LNHDA and SQIVND (reference sequence). DNA for the CDR3: TGTGCCAGTAGTACTGGCTTGAACACTGAAGCTTTCTTT. It codes for CASSTGLNTEAFF.

This sequence joins TRBV27 and TRBJ2-2; a weak D match, TRBD1 (5 bases). V lost 0 bases and J lost 6, with 14 bases in between. The CDR3 length is 16 residues. The germline V gene has CDR1 MNHEY and CDR2 SMNVEV (reference sequence). CDR3 sequence reads: CASSLSGPLWAGELFF. In DNA form, the CDR3 reads TGTGCCAGCAGTTTATCGGGGCCATTGTGGGCCGGGGAGCTGTTTTTT.